This T cell receptor (beta chain) was observed in a study of blood T cell repertoires in COVID-19. In the study overall: From T cells, B-cell-depleted T cells, or PBMCs came the material, which was cDNA or gDNA.

Germline V gene lookup returns CDR1 SGHRS and CDR2 YFSETQ. V was clipped by 3 bases and J by 13 bases, with 20 bases between them. The CDR3 has 14 residues. Those enrolled in Seattle joined during active infection and were followed longitudinally afterward. This clone occurred once. The assay was immunoSEQ multiplex PCR, and TCRdb's table has in-frame clones only and misses some. The sample includes about 180,000 clones, 83% of them seen just once. The chain recombines TRBV5-1 with TRBJ2-1; D may be TRBD1 (6 bases). The clonotype originates from a woman aged 70-85 years with COVID-19, enrolled during active disease. What was sequenced was peripheral blood. This chain's CDR3 is CASSSEAWDTTQFF. In nucleotides, the CDR3 is TGCGCCAGCAGCTCAGAAGCCTGGGACACTACCCAGTTCTTC. The full variable domain, with the rest looked up from reference TRBV5-1 and TRBJ2-1, is KAGVTQTPRYLIKTRGQQVTLSCSPISGHRSVSWYQQTPGQGLQFLFEYFSETQRNKGNFPGRFSGRQFSNSRSEMNVSTLELGDSALYLCASSSEAWDTTQFFGPGTRLTVL.